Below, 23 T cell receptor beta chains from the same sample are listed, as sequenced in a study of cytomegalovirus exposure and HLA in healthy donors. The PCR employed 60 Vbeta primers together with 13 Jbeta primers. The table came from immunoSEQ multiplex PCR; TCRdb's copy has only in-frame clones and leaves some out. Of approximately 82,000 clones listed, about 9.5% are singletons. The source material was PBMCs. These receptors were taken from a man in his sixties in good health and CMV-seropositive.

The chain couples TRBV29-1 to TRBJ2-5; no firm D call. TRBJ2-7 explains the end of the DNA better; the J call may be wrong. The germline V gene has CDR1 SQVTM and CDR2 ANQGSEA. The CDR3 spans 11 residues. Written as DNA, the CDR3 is TGCAGCGTGAGAAAAAATTACGAGCAGTACTTC. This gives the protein CSVRKNYEQYF.

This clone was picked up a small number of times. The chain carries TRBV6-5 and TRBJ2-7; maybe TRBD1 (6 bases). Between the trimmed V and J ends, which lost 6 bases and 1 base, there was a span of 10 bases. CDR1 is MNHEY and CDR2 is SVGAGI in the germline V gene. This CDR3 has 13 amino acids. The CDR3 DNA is TGTGCCAGCAGACGACAGGTATCCTACGAGCAGTACTTC. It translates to CASRRQVSYEQYF.

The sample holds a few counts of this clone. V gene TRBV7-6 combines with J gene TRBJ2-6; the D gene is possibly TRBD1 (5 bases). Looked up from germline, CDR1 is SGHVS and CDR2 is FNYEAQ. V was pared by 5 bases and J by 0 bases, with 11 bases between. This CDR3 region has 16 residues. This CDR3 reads CASSTTGSSGANVLTF. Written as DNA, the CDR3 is TGTGCCAGCAGCACCACAGGTAGCTCTGGGGCCAACGTCCTGACTTTC.

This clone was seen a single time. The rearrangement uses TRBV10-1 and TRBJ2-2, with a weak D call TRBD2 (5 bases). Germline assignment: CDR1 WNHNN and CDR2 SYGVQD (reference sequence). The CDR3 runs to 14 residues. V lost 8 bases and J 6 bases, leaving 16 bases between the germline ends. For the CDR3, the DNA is TGCGCCAGCCTTCTAGCCACCGGCGCCGGGGAGCTGTTTTTT. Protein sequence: CASLLATGAGELFF.

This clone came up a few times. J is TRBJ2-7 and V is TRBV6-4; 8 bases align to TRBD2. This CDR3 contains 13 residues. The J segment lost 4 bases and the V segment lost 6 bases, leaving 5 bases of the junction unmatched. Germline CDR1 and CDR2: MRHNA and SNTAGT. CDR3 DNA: TGTGCCAGCAGGGGACTAGAAAAGTACGAGCAGTACTTC. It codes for CASRGLEKYEQYF.

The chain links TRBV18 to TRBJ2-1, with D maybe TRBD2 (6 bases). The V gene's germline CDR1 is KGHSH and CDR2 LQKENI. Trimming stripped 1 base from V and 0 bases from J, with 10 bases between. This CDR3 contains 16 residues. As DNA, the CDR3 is TGTGCCAGCTCACCACTACGGGGGAGCTCCTACAATGAGCAGTTCTTC. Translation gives CASSPLRGSSYNEQFF.

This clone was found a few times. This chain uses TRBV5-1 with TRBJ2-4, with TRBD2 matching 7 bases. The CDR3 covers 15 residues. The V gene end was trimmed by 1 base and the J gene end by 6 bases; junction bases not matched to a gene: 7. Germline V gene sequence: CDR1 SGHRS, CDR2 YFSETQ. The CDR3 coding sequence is TGCGCCAGCAGCTTGAAGCGGGAAGTGGGAAACATTCAGTACTTC. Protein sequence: CASSLKREVGNIQYF.

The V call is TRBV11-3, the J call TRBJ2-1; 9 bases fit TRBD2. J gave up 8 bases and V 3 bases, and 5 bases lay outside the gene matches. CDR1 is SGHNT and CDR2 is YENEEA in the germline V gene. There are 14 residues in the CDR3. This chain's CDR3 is CASSFSGSSDEQFF. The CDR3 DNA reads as TGTGCCAGCAGCTTTAGCGGGAGTAGCGATGAGCAGTTCTTC. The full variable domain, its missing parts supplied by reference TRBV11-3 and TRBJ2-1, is EAGVVQSPRYKIIEKKQPVAFWCNPISGHNTLYWYLQNLGQGPELLIRYENEEAVDDSQLPKDRFSAERLKGVDSTLKIQPAELGDSAVYLCASSFSGSSDEQFFGPGTRLTVL.

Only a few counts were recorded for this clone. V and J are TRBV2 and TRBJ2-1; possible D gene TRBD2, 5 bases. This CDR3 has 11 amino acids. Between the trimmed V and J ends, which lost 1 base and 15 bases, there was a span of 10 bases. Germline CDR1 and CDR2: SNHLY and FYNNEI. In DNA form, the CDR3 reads TGTGCCAGCAGTGAAGAGCAGCGGCCGTTCTTC. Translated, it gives CASSEEQRPFF.

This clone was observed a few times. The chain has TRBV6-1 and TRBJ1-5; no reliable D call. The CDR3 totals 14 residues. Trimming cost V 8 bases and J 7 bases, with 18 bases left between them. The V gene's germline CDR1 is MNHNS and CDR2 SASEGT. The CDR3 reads CASEASGGEQPQHF. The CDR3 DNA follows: TGTGCCAGCGAGGCCTCGGGAGGAGAACAGCCCCAGCATTTT.

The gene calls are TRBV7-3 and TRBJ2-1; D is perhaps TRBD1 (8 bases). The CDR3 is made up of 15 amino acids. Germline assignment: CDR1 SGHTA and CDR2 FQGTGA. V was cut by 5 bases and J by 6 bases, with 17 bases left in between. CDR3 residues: CASSATGGGGNEQFF. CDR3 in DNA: TGTGCCAGCAGCGCCACAGGGGGAGGGGGCAATGAGCAGTTCTTC.

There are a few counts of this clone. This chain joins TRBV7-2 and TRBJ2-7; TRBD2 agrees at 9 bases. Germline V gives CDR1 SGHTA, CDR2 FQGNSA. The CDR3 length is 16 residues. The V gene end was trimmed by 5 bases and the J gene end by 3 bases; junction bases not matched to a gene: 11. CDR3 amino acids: CASSPTASGEVYEQYF. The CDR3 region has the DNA TGTGCCAGCAGCCCAACAGCTAGCGGGGAAGTCTACGAGCAGTACTTC. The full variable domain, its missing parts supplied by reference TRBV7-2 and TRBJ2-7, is GAGVSQSPSNKVTEKGKDVELRCDPISGHTALYWYRQSLGQGLEFLIYFQGNSAPDKSGLPSDRFSAERTGGSVSTLTIQRTQQEDSAVYLCASSPTASGEVYEQYFGPGTRLTVT.

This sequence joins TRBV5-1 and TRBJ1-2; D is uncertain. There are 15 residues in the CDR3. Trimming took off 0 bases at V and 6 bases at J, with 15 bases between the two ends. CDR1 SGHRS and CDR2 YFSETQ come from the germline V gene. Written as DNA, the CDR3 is TGCGCCAGCAGCTTGGATAGCGGCCTCTTAGATGGCTACACCTTC. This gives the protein CASSLDSGLLDGYTF.

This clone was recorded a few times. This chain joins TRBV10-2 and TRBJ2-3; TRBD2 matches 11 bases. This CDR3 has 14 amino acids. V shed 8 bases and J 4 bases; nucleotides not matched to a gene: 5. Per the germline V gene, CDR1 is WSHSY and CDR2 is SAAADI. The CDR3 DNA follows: TGCGCCAGCCGCACTAGCGGGAGTGCAGATACGCAGTATTTT. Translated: CASRTSGSADTQYF.

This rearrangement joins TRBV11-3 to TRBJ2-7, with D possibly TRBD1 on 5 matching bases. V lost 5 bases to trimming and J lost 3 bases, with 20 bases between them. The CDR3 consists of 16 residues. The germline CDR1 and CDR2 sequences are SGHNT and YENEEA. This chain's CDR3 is CASSPTQGIPLYEQYF. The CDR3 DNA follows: TGTGCCAGCAGCCCGACTCAGGGTATCCCTCTCTACGAGCAGTACTTC. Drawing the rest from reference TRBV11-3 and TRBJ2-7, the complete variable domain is EAGVVQSPRYKIIEKKQPVAFWCNPISGHNTLYWYLQNLGQGPELLIRYENEEAVDDSQLPKDRFSAERLKGVDSTLKIQPAELGDSAVYLCASSPTQGIPLYEQYFGPGTRLTVT.

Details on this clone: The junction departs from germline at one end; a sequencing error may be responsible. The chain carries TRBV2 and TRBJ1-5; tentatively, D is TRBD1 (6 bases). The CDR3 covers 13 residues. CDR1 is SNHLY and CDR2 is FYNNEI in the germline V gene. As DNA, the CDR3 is TGTGCCAGCAAGGACAGCTTCAATCAGCTCCAGCATTTT. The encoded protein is CASKDSFNQLQHF. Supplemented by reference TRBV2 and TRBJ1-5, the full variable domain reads EPEVTQTPSHQVTQMGQEVILRCVPISNHLYFYWYRQILGQKVEFLVSFYNNEISEKSEIFDDQFSVERPDGSNFTLKIRSTKLEDSAMYFCASKDSFNQLQHFGDGTRLSIL.

CDR3 in DNA: TGTGCCAGCAGTGATCGCCAGAGGGACACCGGGGAGCTGTTTTTT. Translation: CASSDRQRDTGELFF. The chain is built from TRBV6-1 and TRBJ2-2; a weak D match, TRBD2 (5 bases). V gave up 3 bases and J gave up 3 bases, with 11 bases separating them. Germline V gives CDR1 MNHNS, CDR2 SASEGT. The CDR3 extends over 15 amino acids.

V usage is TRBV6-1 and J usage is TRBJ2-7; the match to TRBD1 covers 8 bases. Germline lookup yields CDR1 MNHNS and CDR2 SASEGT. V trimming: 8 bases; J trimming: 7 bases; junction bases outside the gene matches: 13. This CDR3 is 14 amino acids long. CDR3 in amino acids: CASWRGQGAGEQYF. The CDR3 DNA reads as TGTGCCAGCTGGCGAGGGCAGGGGGCTGGGGAGCAGTACTTC.

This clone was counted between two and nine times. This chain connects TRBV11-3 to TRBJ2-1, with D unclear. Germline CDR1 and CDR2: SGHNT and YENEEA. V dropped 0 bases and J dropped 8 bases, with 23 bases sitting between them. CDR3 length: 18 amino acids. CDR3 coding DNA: TGTGCCAGCAGCTTAGATAGGCCCTTTGGCACCCCGCAGGATGAGCAGTTCTTC. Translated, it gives CASSLDRPFGTPQDEQFF.

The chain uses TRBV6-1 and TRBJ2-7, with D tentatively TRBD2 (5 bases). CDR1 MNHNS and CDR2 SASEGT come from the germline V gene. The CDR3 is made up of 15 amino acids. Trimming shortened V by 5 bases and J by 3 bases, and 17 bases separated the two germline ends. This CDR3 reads CASSPFNSAGYEQYF. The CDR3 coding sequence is TGTGCCAGCAGTCCCTTTAATAGCGCGGGCTACGAGCAGTACTTC.

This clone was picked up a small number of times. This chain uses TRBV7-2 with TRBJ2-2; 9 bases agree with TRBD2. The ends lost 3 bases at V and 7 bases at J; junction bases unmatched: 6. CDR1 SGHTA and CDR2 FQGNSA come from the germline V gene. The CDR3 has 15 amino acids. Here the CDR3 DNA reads TGTGCCAGCAGCTTCCAACTAGCGGGTGGCGGGGAGCTGTTTTTT. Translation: CASSFQLAGGGELFF.

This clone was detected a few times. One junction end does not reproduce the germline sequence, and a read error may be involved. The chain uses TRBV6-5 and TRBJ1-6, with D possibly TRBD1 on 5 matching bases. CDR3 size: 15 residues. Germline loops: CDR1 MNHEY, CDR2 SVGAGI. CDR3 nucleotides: TGTGCCAGCAGTTCGGTTGAGGGGAGGGGTTCACACCTCCACTTT. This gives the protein CASSSVEGRGSHLHF.

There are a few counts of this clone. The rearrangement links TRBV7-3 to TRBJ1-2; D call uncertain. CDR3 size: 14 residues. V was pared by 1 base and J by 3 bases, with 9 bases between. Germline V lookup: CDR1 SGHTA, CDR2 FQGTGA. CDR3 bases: TGTGCCAGCAGCTTAATAGGTGGAGACTATGGCTACACCTTC. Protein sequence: CASSLIGGDYGYTF.